This passage covers 21 T cell receptor beta chains from one sample sequenced in a study of blood T cell repertoires in COVID-19. Generated by immunoSEQ multiplex PCR, the TCRdb table keeps only in-frame clones and is missing some. This table has 150,000 to 200,000 clones, roughly 77% appearing once. Sequencing was done on a sample of PBMCs or T cells enriched from blood (not recorded which). These receptors all come from a woman in her forties or fifties with acute COVID-19.

This clone came up a few times. The chain is built from TRBV5-6 and TRBJ1-2; perhaps TRBD1 as D (5 bases). Germline V lookup: CDR1 SGHDT, CDR2 YYEEEE. V lost 4 bases, J lost 5 bases, and 12 bases lay in between. The CDR3 spans 13 residues. The CDR3 region has the DNA TGTGCCAGCAGCGTGAGGGACTCTTATGGCTACACCTTC. Protein: CASSVRDSYGYTF.

CDR3 sequence: CASSFGGELFF. DNA of the CDR3: TGTGCCAGCAGCTTCGGCGGGGAGCTGTTTTTT. The V call is TRBV5-6, the J call TRBJ2-2, with D hard to call. There are 11 residues in the CDR3. CDR1 and CDR2 from the germline V gene are SGHDT and YYEEEE. V lost 2 bases and J lost 7, with 3 bases in between.

This clone appeared once. The rearrangement uses TRBV9 and TRBJ2-2; 7 bases fit TRBD1. The trim removed 3 bases at V and 0 bases at J, leaving 2 bases unmatched. The CDR3 is 15 amino acids. CDR1 SGDLS and CDR2 YYNGEE come from the germline V gene. Here the CDR3 DNA reads TGTGCCAGCAGCGGGGGACAGACGAACACCGGGGAGCTGTTTTTT. This codes for CASSGGQTNTGELFF.

V gene TRBV2 combines with J gene TRBJ2-5; 11 positions match TRBD1. The length of the CDR3 is 15 residues. Germline lookup yields CDR1 SNHLY and CDR2 FYNNEI. J gave up 5 bases and V 2 bases, and 4 bases lay outside the gene matches. The DNA of the CDR3 is TGTGCCAGCAGTGAATGGGGACAGGGGGGGGAGACCCAGTACTTC. Translation: CASSEWGQGGETQYF.

The chain recombines TRBV14 with TRBJ1-4, with a weak D call TRBD1 (5 bases). The CDR3 extends over 13 amino acids. Between the trimmed V and J ends, which lost 5 bases and 1 base, there was a span of 5 bases. CDR1 and CDR2 (germline): SGHDN, FVKESK. The CDR3 DNA sequence: TGTGCCAGCAGCAGGGGAACTAATGAAAAACTGTTTTTT. Translated, it gives CASSRGTNEKLFF. Combining the CDR3 with reference TRBV14 and TRBJ1-4 gives the whole variable domain EAGVTQFPSHSVIEKGQTVTLRCDPISGHDNLYWYRRVMGKEIKFLLHFVKESKQDESGMPNNRFLAERTGGTYSTLKVQPAELEDSGVYFCASSRGTNEKLFFGSGTQLSVL.

The CDR3 sequence is CASSPGGVVFGELFF. As DNA, the CDR3 is TGTGCCAGCAGCCCAGGGGGCGTCGTTTTCGGGGAGCTGTTTTTT. The J gene is TRBJ2-2, the V gene TRBV7-9; 8 bases fit TRBD1. The CDR3 sequence is 15 residues long. Germline V gene data show CDR1 as SEHNR and CDR2 as FQNEAQ (reference sequence). J lost 7 bases, V lost 5 bases, and 9 bases had no gene match.

This clone has just one count. The CDR3 is CASSAPTGGQGGDTQYF. The CDR3 nucleotides read TGTGCCAGCAGCGCCCCCACGGGGGGACAGGGAGGGGATACGCAGTATTTT. The chain joins TRBV5-4 to TRBJ2-3, with 9 bases identical to TRBD1. This CDR3 has 17 residues. Losses at the gene ends were 4 bases for V and 6 bases for J; bases not matched to a gene: 15. Germline CDR1 and CDR2: SGHNT and YYREEE (reference sequence).

This sequence joins TRBV19 and TRBJ1-2; TRBD1 aligns across 9 bases. The CDR3 has 16 residues. Germline assignment: CDR1 LNHDA and CDR2 SQIVND (reference sequence). The trim removed 3 bases at V and 2 bases at J, leaving 7 bases unmatched. The CDR3 bases are TGTGCCAGTAGTATCACCGGGACAGGGCTAAACTATGGCTACACCTTC. It is translated as CASSITGTGLNYGYTF. The full variable domain, completed using reference TRBV19 and TRBJ1-2, is DGGITQSPKYLFRKEGQNVTLSCEQNLNHDAMYWYRQDPGQGLRLIYYSQIVNDFQKGDIAEGYSVSREKKESFPLTVTSAQKNPTAFYLCASSITGTGLNYGYTFGSGTRLTVV.

This clone is labeled as medium-sized (0.01 to 0.1%). The chain has TRBV4-3 and TRBJ2-1; perhaps TRBD2 as D (5 bases). V lost 3 bases and J lost 2, with 11 bases in between. The CDR3 runs 15 residues. Looked up from germline, CDR1 is LGHNA and CDR2 is YSLEER. For the CDR3, the DNA is TGCGCCAGCAGCCAGAGGGAGCCTCCCTACAATGAGCAGTTCTTC. Protein: CASSQREPPYNEQFF.

The chain carries TRBV4-2 and TRBJ2-4; D is ambiguous. The CDR3 contains 14 residues. The germline V gene encodes CDR1 LGHNA and CDR2 YNFKEQ. V lost 4 bases, J lost 13 bases, and 20 bases lay in between. CDR3 sequence reads: CASSLGGTQNSQYF. The CDR3 bases are TGTGCCAGCAGCCTGGGTGGAACTCAGAATAGCCAGTACTTC.

The chain joins TRBV5-1 to TRBJ1-1, with 7 positions matching TRBD1. Germline-derived CDR1 and CDR2 are SGHRS and YFSETQ. CDR3 length equals 14 residues. V gave up 0 bases and J gave up 3 bases; unmatched junction bases: 2. The CDR3 reads CASSLGDSHTEAFF. CDR3 nucleotides: TGCGCCAGCAGCTTGGGGGACAGCCACACTGAAGCTTTCTTT.

The chain uses TRBV13 and TRBJ2-7; D gene unclear. V was clipped by 3 bases and J by 0 bases, with 6 bases between them. Germline CDR1 reads PRHDT; CDR2 reads FYEKMQ (reference sequence). There are 13 residues in the CDR3. CDR3 DNA: TGTGCCAGCAGCTTTTCTAGCTCCTACGAGCAGTACGTC. It is translated as CASSFSSSYEQYV.

The chain couples TRBV9 to TRBJ2-5, with D possibly being TRBD1 (6 bases). Germline loops: CDR1 SGDLS, CDR2 YYNGEE. Trimming shortened V by 4 bases and J by 4 bases, and 17 bases separated the two germline ends. This CDR3 comprises 15 residues. This CDR3 is CASSFRGGNLETQYF. The DNA for the CDR3 is TGTGCCAGCAGCTTCCGAGGGGGAAACTTAGAGACCCAGTACTTC.

The gene calls are TRBV7-2 and TRBJ1-1, with D unresolved. With 3 bases removed from V and 1 base from J, the gap between germline ends came to 6 bases. There are 13 residues in the CDR3. CDR1 is SGHTA and CDR2 is FQGNSA in the germline V gene. DNA for the CDR3: TGTGCCAGCAGCTTGCGCGGGAACACTGAAGCTTTCTTT. It codes for CASSLRGNTEAFF.

The chain is built from TRBV29-1 and TRBJ2-1; 7 nucleotides align to TRBD2. This CDR3 comprises 11 residues. The V and J ends lost 7 bases and 8 bases, in that order; junction bases with no gene match: 5. Germline loops: CDR1 SQVTM, CDR2 ANQGSEA. In DNA, the CDR3 is TGCAGCGGGACTAGTATCTATGAGCAGTTCTTC. This sequence encodes CSGTSIYEQFF.

J is TRBJ1-4 and V is TRBV27; 7 bases match TRBD1. Per the germline V gene, CDR1 is MNHEY and CDR2 is SMNVEV (reference sequence). The CDR3 runs to 13 residues. Trimming removed 6 bases from V and 7 bases from J; junction bases left unmatched: 5. The CDR3 DNA reads as TGTGCCAGCAGCCCAGGGGGTGGTGAAAAACTGTTTTTT. This codes for CASSPGGGEKLFF.

The chain recombines TRBV11-2 with TRBJ1-1; TRBD1 matches 9 bases. CDR1 and CDR2 (germline): SGHAT, FQNNGV. Trimming removed 6 bases from V and 2 bases from J; junction bases left unmatched: 13. CDR3 length: 17 amino acids. The CDR3 DNA reads TGTGCCAGCAGGACACTCAAGACAGGGGGGGATAACACTGAAGCTTTCTTT. This encodes CASRTLKTGGDNTEAFF. The full variable domain, completed using reference TRBV11-2 and TRBJ1-1, is EAGVAQSPRYKIIEKRQSVAFWCNPISGHATLYWYQQILGQGPKLLIQFQNNGVVDDSQLPKDRFSAERLKGVDSTLKIQPAKLEDSAVYLCASRTLKTGGDNTEAFFGQGTRLTVV.

V usage is TRBV28 and J usage is TRBJ2-7, with 7 bases fitting TRBD2. Trimming took 5 bases from V and 4 from J; bases not matched to a gene: 2. CDR1 is MDHEN, CDR2 SYDVKM, per germline. The CDR3 loop spans 12 amino acids. Here the CDR3 DNA reads TGTGCCAGCAGTGCCGGGGGGTACGAGCAGTACGTC. Its translation: CASSAGGYEQYV.

The V call is TRBV6-5, the J call TRBJ1-2; D is possibly TRBD1 (5 bases). This CDR3 spans 13 amino acids. CDR1 and CDR2 (germline): MNHEY, SVGAGI. V dropped 3 bases and J dropped 8 bases, with 13 bases sitting between them. The CDR3 DNA reads TGTGCCAGCAGTTATTACGGGGGAAACGGCTACACCTTC. Encoded protein: CASSYYGGNGYTF.

This clone was recorded once. The CDR3 spells CASSRQGRNTEAFF. CDR3 coding DNA: TGTGCCAGCTCACGACAGGGTAGGAACACTGAAGCTTTCTTT. The V gene is TRBV18, the J gene TRBJ1-1; 7 nucleotides match TRBD1. After removal of 4 bases from V and 1 base from J, the junction contained 3 bases not matched to a gene. Germline-derived CDR1 and CDR2 are KGHSH and LQKENI. The CDR3 spans 14 residues.

The CDR3 protein is CASSVGGVLGRGRTDTQYF. The DNA for the CDR3 is TGTGCCAGCAGCGTAGGTGGGGTTTTGGGGCGGGGACGCACAGATACGCAGTATTTT. This rearrangement joins TRBV9 to TRBJ2-3, with D possibly matching TRBD2 (6 bases). The germline gives CDR1 SGDLS, CDR2 YYNGEE. V lost 0 bases to trimming and J lost 1 base, with 21 bases between them. CDR3 length: 19 amino acids.